This TCR beta chain originates from a study of shared clonotypes between healthy human individuals. The study, taken as a whole, reports: It was anticipated that sequencing depth would influence how many clonotypes donors shared.

Concerning this clone: Its antigen is as yet unknown.

Splitting of CD4+ cells produced CD45RA+ naive and CD45RA-negative memory subsets. Sequencing used immunoSEQ multiplex PCR; TCRdb keeps in-frame clones, though not all of them. The table includes 600,000 to 750,000 clones, about two thirds detected once. V gave up 4 bases and J gave up 9 bases, with 10 bases separating them. Per germline, CDR1 DFQATT and CDR2 SNEGSKA (reference sequence). The length of the CDR3 is 11 residues. The TCR was taken from a young woman in good health. Sequenced material: memory CD4+ T cells sorted from blood. Described subset: CD45RA-negative fraction. This chain connects TRBV20-1 to TRBJ1-5; D remains unclear. Here the CDR3 DNA reads TGCAGTGCTACCGACGGTGGGCCCCAGCATTTT. Translation gives CSATDGGPQHF.